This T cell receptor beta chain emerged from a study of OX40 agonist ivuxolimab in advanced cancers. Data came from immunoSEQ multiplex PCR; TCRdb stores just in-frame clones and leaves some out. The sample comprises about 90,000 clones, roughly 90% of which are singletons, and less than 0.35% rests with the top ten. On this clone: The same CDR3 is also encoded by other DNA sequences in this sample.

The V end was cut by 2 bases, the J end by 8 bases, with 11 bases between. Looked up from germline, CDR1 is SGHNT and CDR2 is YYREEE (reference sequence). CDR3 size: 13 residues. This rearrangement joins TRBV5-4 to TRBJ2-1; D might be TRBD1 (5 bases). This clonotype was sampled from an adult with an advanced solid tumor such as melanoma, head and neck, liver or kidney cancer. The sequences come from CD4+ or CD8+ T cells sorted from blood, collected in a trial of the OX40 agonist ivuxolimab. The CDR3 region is CASSLGRVDEQFF. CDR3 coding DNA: TGTGCCAGCAGCTTAGGCAGGGTCGATGAGCAGTTCTTC.